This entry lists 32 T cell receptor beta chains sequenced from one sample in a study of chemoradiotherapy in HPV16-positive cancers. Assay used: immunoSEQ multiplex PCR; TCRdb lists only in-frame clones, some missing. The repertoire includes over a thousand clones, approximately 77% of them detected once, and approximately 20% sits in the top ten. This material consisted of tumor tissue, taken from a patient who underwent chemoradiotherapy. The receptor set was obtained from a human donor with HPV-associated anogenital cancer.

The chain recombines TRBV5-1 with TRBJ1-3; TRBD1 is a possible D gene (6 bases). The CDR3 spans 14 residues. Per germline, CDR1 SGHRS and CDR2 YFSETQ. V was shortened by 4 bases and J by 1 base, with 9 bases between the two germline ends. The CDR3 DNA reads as TGCGCCAGCAGCCCGAGGGGGTCTGGAAACACCATATATTTT. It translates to CASSPRGSGNTIYF.

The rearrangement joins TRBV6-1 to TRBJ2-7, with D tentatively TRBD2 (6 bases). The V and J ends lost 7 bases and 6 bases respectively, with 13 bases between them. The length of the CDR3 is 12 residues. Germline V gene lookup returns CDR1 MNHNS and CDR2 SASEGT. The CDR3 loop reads CASTVGGAEQYF. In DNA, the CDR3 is TGTGCCAGCACCGTCGGGGGAGCCGAGCAGTACTTC.

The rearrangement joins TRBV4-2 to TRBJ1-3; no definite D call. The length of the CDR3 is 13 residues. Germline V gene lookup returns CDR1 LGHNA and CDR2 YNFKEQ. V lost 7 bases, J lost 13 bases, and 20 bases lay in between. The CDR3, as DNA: TGTGCCAGCAACCTATCACCGAATGCCCAAATATATTTT. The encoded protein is CASNLSPNAQIYF.

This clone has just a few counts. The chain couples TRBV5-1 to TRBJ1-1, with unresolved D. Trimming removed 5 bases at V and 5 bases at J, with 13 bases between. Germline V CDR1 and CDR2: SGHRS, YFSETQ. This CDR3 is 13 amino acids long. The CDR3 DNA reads TGCGCCAGCAGTTGGAAGTCGGAGACTGAAGCTTTCTTT. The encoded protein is CASSWKSETEAFF.

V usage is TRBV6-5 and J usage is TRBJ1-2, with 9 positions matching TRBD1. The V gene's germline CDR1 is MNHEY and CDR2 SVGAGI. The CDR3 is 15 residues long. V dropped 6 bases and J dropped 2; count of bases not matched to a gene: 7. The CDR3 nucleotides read TGTGCCAGCAGAAATCCGGGACAGGGAAACTATGGCTACACCTTC. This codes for CASRNPGQGNYGYTF.

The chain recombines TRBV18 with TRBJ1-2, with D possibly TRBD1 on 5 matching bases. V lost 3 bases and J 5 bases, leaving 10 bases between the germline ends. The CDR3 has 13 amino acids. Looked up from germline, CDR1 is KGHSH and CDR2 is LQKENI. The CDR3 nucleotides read TGTGCCAGCTCACCCGACAGTTCTTATGGCTACACCTTC. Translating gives CASSPDSSYGYTF. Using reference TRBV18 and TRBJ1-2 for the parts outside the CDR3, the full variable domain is NAGVMQNPRHLVRRRGQEARLRCSPMKGHSHVYWYRQLPEEGLKFMVYLQKENIIDESGMPKERFSAEFPKEGPSILRIQQVVRGDSAAYFCASSPDSSYGYTFGSGTRLTVV.

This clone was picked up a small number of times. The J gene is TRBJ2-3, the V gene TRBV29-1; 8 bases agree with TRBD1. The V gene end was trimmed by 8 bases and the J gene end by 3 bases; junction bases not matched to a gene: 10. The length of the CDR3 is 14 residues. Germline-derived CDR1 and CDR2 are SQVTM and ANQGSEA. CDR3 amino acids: CSQRTGTVTDTQYF. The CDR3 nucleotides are TGCAGCCAAAGGACAGGGACGGTTACAGATACGCAGTATTTT.

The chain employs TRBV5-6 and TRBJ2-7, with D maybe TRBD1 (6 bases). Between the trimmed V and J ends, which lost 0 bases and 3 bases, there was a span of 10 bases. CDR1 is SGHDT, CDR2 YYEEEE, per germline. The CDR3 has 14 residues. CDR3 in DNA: TGTGCCAGCAGCTTGGGGACAGTTGTCTACGAGCAGTACTTC. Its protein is CASSLGTVVYEQYF.

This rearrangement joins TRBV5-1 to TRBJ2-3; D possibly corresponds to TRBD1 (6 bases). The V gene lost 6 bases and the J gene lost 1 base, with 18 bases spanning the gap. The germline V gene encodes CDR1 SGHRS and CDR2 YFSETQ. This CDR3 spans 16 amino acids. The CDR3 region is CASTYGQTPRTDTQYF. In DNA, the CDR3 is TGCGCCAGCACCTATGGACAGACTCCTCGCACAGATACGCAGTATTTT.

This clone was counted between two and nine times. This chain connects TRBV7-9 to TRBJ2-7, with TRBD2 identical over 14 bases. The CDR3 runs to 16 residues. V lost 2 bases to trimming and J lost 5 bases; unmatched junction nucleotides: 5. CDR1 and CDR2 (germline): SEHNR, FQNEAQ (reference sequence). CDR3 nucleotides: TGTGCCAGCAGCTTATCGGGACTAGCGGGAGAGAACGAGCAGTACTTC. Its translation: CASSLSGLAGENEQYF.

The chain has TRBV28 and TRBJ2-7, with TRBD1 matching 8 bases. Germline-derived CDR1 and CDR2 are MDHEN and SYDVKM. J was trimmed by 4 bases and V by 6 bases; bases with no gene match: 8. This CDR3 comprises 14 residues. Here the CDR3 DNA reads TGTGCCAGCAGCCGATCGGACAGGGTTTACGAGCAGTACTTC. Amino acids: CASSRSDRVYEQYF.

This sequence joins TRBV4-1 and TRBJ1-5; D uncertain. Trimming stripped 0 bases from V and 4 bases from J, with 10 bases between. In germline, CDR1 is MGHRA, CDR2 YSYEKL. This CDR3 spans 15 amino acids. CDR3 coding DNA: TGCGCCAGCAGCCAAGAGTGGCGAGGGAATCAGCCCCAGCATTTT. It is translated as CASSQEWRGNQPQHF.

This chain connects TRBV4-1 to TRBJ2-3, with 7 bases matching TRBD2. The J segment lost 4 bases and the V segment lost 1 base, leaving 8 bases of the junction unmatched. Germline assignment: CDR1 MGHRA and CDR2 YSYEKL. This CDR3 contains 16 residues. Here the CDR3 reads CASSQGSSREADTQYF. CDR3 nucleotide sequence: TGCGCCAGCAGCCAAGGGTCTAGCCGGGAGGCAGATACGCAGTATTTT.

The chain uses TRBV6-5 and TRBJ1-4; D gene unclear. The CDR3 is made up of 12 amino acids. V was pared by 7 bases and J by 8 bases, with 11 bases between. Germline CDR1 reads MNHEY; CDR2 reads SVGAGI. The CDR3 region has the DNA TGTGCCAGCAACGACATCGGGGAAAAACTGTTTTTT. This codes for CASNDIGEKLFF.

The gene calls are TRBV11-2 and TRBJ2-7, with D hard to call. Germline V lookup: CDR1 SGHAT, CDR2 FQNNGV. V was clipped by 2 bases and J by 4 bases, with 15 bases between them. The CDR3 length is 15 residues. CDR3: CASSLTDHAGYEQYF. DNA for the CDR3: TGTGCCAGCAGCTTAACAGACCACGCCGGGTACGAGCAGTACTTC.

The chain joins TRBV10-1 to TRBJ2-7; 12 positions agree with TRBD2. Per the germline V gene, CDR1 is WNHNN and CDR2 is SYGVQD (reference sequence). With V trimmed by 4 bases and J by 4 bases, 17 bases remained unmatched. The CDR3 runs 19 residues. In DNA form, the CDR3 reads TGCGCCAGCAGTGTGTTACTAGCGGGAGGTTGTCCAGGTAAATACGAGCAGTACTTC. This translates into CASSVLLAGGCPGKYEQYF.

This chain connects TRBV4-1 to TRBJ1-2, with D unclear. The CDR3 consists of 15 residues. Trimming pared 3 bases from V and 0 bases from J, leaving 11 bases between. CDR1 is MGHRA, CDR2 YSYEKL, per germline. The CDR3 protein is CASSHPMSANYGYTF. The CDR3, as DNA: TGCGCCAGCAGCCACCCGATGAGCGCTAACTATGGCTACACCTTC.

The CDR3 DNA is TGTGCCAGCAGAAATCCGGGACAGGGAAACTATGGCTACACCTTC. Translating it yields CASRNPGQGNYGYTF. The chain combines TRBV6-6 with TRBJ1-2; 9 nucleotides align to TRBD1. CDR1 MNHNY and CDR2 SVGAGI come from the germline V gene (reference sequence). V dropped 6 bases and J dropped 2; count of bases not matched to a gene: 7. This CDR3 is built from 15 residues.

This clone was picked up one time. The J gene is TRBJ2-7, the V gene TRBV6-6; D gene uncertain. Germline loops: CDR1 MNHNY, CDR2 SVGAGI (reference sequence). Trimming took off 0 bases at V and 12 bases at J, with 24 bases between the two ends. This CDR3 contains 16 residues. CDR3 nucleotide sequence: TGTGCCAGCAGTTACTCTTTTGGTGGTTTGGATCGGAATCTGTACTTC. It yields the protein CASSYSFGGLDRNLYF.

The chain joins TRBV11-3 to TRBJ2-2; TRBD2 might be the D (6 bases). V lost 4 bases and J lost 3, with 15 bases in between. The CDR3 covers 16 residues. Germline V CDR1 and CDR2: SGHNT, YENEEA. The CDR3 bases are TGTGCCAGCAGCTCTTCTAGCGATTTTGACACCGGGGAGCTGTTTTTT. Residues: CASSSSSDFDTGELFF.

This CDR3 reads CASSGTSSYEQYF. CDR3 coding DNA: TGCGCCAGCAGCGGTACGAGCTCCTACGAGCAGTACTTC. The chain employs TRBV5-1 and TRBJ2-7, with no clear D. V lost 4 bases to trimming and J lost 0 bases, with 8 bases between them. Per the germline V gene, CDR1 is SGHRS and CDR2 is YFSETQ. The CDR3 totals 13 residues.

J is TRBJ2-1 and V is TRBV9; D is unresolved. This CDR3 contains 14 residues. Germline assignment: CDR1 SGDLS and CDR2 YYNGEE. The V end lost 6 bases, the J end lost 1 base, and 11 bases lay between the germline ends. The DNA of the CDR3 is TGTGCCAGCACTCTCGGTCGGTCCTACAATGAGCAGTTCTTC. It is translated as CASTLGRSYNEQFF.

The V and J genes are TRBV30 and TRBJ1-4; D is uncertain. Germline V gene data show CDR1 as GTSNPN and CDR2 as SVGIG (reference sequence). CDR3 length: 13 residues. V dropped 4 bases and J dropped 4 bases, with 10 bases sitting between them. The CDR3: CAWNAHNNEKLFF. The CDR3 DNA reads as TGTGCCTGGAATGCACACAATAATGAAAAACTGTTTTTT.

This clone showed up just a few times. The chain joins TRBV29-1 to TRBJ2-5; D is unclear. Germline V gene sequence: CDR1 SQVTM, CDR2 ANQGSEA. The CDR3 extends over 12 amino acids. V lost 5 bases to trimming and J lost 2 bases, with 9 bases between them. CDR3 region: CSVRLLQETQYF. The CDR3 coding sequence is TGCAGCGTTCGGTTGCTACAAGAGACCCAGTACTTC. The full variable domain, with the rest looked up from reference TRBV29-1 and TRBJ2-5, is SAVISQKPSRDICQRGTSLTIQCQVDSQVTMMFWYRQQPGQSLTLIATANQGSEATYESGFVIDKFPISRPNLTFSTLTVSNMSPEDSSIYLCSVRLLQETQYFGPGTRLLVL.

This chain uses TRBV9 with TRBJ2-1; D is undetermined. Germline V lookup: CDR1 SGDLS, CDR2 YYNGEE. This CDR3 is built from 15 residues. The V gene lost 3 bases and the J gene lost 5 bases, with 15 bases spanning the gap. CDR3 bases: TGTGCCAGCAGCGGGACCCCTGTAGCCCACAATGAGCAGTTCTTC. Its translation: CASSGTPVAHNEQFF.

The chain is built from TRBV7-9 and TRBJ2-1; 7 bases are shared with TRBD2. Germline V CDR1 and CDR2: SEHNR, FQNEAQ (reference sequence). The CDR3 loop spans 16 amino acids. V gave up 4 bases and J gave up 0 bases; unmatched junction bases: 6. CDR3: CASSSGAGISYNEQFF. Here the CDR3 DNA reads TGTGCCAGCAGCTCTGGAGCGGGGATCTCCTACAATGAGCAGTTCTTC.

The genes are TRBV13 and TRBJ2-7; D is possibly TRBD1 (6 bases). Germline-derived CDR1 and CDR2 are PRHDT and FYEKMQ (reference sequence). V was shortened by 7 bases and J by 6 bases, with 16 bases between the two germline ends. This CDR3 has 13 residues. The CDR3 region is CASNDLQGGEQYF. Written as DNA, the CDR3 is TGTGCCAGCAACGACCTCCAAGGGGGCGAGCAGTACTTC.

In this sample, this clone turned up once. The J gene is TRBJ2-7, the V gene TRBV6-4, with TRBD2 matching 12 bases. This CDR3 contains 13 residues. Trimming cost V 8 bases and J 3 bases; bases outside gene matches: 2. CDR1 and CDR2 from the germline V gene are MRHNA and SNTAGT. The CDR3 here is CASRTSGVYEQYF. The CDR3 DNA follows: TGTGCCAGCCGGACTAGCGGGGTCTACGAGCAGTACTTC.

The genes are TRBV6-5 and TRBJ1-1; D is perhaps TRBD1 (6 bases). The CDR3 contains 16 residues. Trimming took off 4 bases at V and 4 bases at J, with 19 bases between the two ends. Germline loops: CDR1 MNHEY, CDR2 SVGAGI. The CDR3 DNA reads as TGTGCCAGCAGTTCCCTCGGGTGGGGGCGCGGCACTGAAGCTTTCTTT. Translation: CASSSLGWGRGTEAFF.

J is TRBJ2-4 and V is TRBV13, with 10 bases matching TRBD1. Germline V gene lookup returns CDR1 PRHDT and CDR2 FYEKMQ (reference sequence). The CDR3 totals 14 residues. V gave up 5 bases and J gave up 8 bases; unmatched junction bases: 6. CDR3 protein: CASSPGQGGDIQYF. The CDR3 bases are TGTGCCAGCAGCCCAGGACAGGGGGGGGACATTCAGTACTTC.

CDR3 sequence reads: CASSPDRSYGYTF. CDR3 coding DNA: TGTGCCAGCAGCCCCGACAGGTCCTATGGCTACACCTTC. The chain joins TRBV7-6 to TRBJ1-2; D perhaps matches TRBD1 (6 bases). Germline V lookup: CDR1 SGHVS, CDR2 FNYEAQ. The length of the CDR3 is 13 residues. V lost 5 bases, J lost 4 bases, and 11 bases lay in between. Based on the CDR3 plus reference TRBV7-6 and TRBJ1-2, the full variable domain is GAGVSQSPRYKVTKRGQDVALRCDPISGHVSLYWYRQALGQGPEFLTYFNYEAQQDKSGLPNDRFSAERPEGSISTLTIQRTEQRDSAMYRCASSPDRSYGYTFGSGTRLTVV.

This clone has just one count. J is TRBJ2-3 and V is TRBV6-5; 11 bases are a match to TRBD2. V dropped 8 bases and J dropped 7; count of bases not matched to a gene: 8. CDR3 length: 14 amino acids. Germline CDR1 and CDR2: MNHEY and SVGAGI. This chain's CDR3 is CASGTSGGLNTQYF. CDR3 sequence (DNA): TGTGCCAGCGGTACTAGCGGGGGTTTAAATACGCAGTATTTT.